The source of this T cell receptor beta chain is a study of T cell responses to AZD1222 COVID-19 vaccine. Findings and limits, study-wide: Most donors were white British, females outnumbered males, and clonal diversity was possibly underestimated. Seropositive status at baseline applied to only a handful of AZD1222 recipients. Repertoire samples came only from after the peak T cell response.

Second doses that came at about 4 or about 12 weeks were put together. Using immunoSEQ multiplex PCR, the repertoire was profiled, and TCRdb retains in-frame clones only, with some absent. Of under 100,000 clones in the sample, around nine tenths were seen once. Comments on this clone: Its antigen remains unknown.

CDR3 length: 12 amino acids. Germline CDR1 SGHKS, CDR2 YYEKEE (reference sequence). This receptor was taken from an adult who received the AZD1222 COVID-19 vaccine. The V call is TRBV5-5, the J call TRBJ2-7, with TRBD1 as a possible D gene (6 bases). The specimen was peripheral blood, collected 28 days after the second AZD1222 dose. CDR3 bases: TGTGCCAGCAGCTTGGACAGGGCTCGCTTGGACGTC. Its translation: CASSLDRARLDV.